This T cell receptor (beta chain) was profiled in a study of response to subunit inactivated influenza vaccine. There are a few counts of this clonotype. What it binds is not known. Study results and caveats: It was the authors' suggestion that each seasonal influenza vaccination recruits few new T cells.

TCRdb re-called the RT-PCR reads through MiXCR, storing one row per CDR3 protein. The table includes more than 600,000 distinct CDR3 sequences, approximately 18% detected once. This CDR3 spans 14 amino acids. Trimming took off 5 bases at V and 7 bases at J, with 14 bases between the two ends. Germline V lookup: CDR1 MNHEY, CDR2 SMNVEV (reference sequence). Sequences were derived from PBMCs from blood, sampled 4 to 6 days after vaccination. This rearrangement joins TRBV27 to TRBJ1-4; D is unresolved. The receptor was isolated from a man between 50 and 59 years old who received an inactivated influenza vaccine. The CDR3 nucleotides are TGTGCCAGCAGTGGTGTGGGAGTCGGTGAAAAACTGTTTTTT. Translating gives CASSGVGVGEKLFF.